Given below is one T cell receptor (beta chain) in context. Other DNA sequences in the sample encode the same CDR3. Trimming took off 2 bases at V and 4 bases at J, with 5 bases between the two ends. Germline CDR1 is SEHNR and CDR2 is FQNEAQ (reference sequence). The CDR3 consists of 12 residues. Assay: immunoSEQ multiplex PCR; the TCRdb copy retains only in-frame clones and omits some. The sample lists under 85,000 clones; approximately 94% were seen once. This specimen belongs to a study of technical replicates of blood from a few donors. The chain uses TRBV7-9 and TRBJ1-1; no clear D. Sequences were obtained from T cells isolated from PBMCs. The sequence came from a human donor in good health. The CDR3 protein is CASSLRGTEAFF. The DNA for the CDR3 is TGTGCCAGCAGCTTAAGAGGCACTGAAGCTTTCTTT.